The clone carrying this T cell receptor (beta chain) was seen more than once but under ten times. CDR3 regions were amplified by Arm-PCR using iRepertoire HTBI primers to build TCR beta libraries. TCRdb ran MiXCR on the multiplex PCR reads and lists one entry per CDR3 protein. In the table there are more than 450,000 distinct CDR3 sequences, around 15% of which are singletons. Time point noted: newly diagnosed GD, antithyroid drugs for less than 3 months. Extracted PBMC RNA gave rise to the TCR library. This sample was included in a study of regulatory T cells in long-lasting Graves disease. The germline CDR1 and CDR2 sequences are SGHTA and FQGNSA. The CDR3 covers 17 residues. Losses at the gene ends were 5 bases for V and 12 bases for J; bases not matched to a gene: 21. These data were likewise used in another study, on T cells in Graves' hyperthyroidism and ophthalmopathy. Per that paper: Researchers defined stable Graves' hyperthyroidism as no ophthalmopathy progression within 18 months. Clinical symptoms, serum thyroxine and TRAb, thyroid ultrasound and orbital computed tomography were used for the diagnoses. Clonotypes that were expanded in thyroid above 0.001 mostly appeared in blood too.

This TCR came from a man aged 35-49 years with Graves disease. The chain joins TRBV7-2 to TRBJ2-1, with 8 bases matching TRBD2. Material: peripheral blood mononuclear cells (PBMCs), obtained at new diagnosis, from a patient treated with antithyroid drugs. CDR3 nucleotide sequence: TGTGCCAGCAGCGACCTTCCTAGCGGGTCCCGACATAGGGGGCAGTTCTTC. Its protein product is CASSDLPSGSRHRGQFF.